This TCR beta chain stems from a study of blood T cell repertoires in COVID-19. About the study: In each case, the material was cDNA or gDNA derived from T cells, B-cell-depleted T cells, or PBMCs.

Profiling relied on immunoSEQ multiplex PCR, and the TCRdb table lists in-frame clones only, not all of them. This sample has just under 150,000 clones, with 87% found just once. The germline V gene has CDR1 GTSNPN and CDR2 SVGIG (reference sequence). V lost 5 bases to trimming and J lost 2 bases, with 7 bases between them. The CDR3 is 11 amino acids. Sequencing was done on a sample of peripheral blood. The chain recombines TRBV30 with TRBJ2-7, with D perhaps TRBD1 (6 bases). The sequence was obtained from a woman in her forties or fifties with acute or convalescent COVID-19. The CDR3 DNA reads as TGTGCCTGGGGGGACACCTACGAGCAGTACTTC. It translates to CAWGDTYEQYF.